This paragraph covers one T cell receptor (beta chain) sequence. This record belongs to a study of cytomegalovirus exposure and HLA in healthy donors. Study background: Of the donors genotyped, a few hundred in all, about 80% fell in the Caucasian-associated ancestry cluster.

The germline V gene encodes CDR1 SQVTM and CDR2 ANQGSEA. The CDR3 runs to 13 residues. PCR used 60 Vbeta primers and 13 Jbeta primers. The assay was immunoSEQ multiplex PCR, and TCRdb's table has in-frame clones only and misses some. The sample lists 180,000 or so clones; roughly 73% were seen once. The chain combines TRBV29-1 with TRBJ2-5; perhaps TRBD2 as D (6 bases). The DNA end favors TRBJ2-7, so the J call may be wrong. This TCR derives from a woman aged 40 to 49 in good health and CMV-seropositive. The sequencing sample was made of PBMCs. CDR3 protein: CSVSDGGSYEQYF. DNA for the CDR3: TGCAGCGTTTCGGACGGAGGGAGCTACGAGCAGTACTTC.